Presented here are 23 T cell receptor beta chains from one specimen sequenced in a study of cytomegalovirus exposure and HLA in healthy donors. Vbeta (60) and Jbeta (13) primers were used in the PCR. Libraries were prepared by immunoSEQ multiplex PCR; TCRdb keeps only in-frame clonotypes and omits some of them. The sample has around 180,000 clones, 85% seen once. The sample consisted of PBMCs. The receptor source for this set is a boy between 2 and 15 years old in good health and CMV-seronegative.

V and J are TRBV5-1 and TRBJ2-7; 9 nucleotides align to TRBD1. This CDR3 has 14 amino acids. V was pared by 4 bases and J by 7 bases, with 9 bases of the junction left unmatched. CDR1 is SGHRS, CDR2 YFSETQ, per germline. CDR3 coding DNA: TGCGCCAGCAGCCCGAGACAGGGGGGAGTAGAGCAGTACTTC. This gives the protein CASSPRQGGVEQYF. The full variable domain, with the rest looked up from reference TRBV5-1 and TRBJ2-7, is KAGVTQTPRYLIKTRGQQVTLSCSPISGHRSVSWYQQTPGQGLQFLFEYFSETQRNKGNFPGRFSGRQFSNSRSEMNVSTLELGDSALYLCASSPRQGGVEQYFGPGTRLTVT.

The chain recombines TRBV6-1 with TRBJ2-2, with 13 bases that match TRBD2. The CDR3 sequence is 16 residues long. Looked up from germline, CDR1 is MNHNS and CDR2 is SASEGT. Trimming cost V 2 bases and J 9 bases; bases outside gene matches: 6. This CDR3 is CASSELGLAGDRELFF. The CDR3 DNA reads TGTGCCAGCAGTGAACTCGGACTAGCGGGGGACCGGGAGCTGTTTTTT.

This rearrangement joins TRBV6-5 to TRBJ1-6; D unresolved. This CDR3 has 14 amino acids. Germline V gene lookup returns CDR1 MNHEY and CDR2 SVGAGI. V dropped 2 bases and J dropped 7 bases, with 9 bases sitting between them. DNA of the CDR3: TGTGCCAGCAGTTACGTGGCAGAAAATTCACCCCTCCACTTT. This sequence encodes CASSYVAENSPLHF.

Remarks on this clone: The germline gene is not matched at one end of the junction; a read error may be the cause. Other DNA sequences in the same sample also yield this CDR3. The V gene is TRBV7-7, the J gene TRBJ2-7; TRBD1 might be the D (5 bases). CDR3 size: 13 residues. CDR1 SSHAT and CDR2 FNYEAQ come from the germline V gene (reference sequence). Here the CDR3 DNA reads TGTGCTAGCAGCTTAGATAGGGGTTACGAGCAGTACTTC. Protein sequence: CASSLDRGYEQYF.

CDR3 in amino acids: CASSTISGVTEAFF. The CDR3 DNA is TGTGCCAGTAGTACGATTTCGGGGGTTACTGAAGCTTTCTTT. The rearrangement links TRBV19 to TRBJ1-1; the D gene is possibly TRBD1 (5 bases). CDR3 length equals 14 residues. V lost 4 bases, J lost 5 bases, and 14 bases lay in between. The V gene's germline CDR1 is LNHDA and CDR2 SQIVND (reference sequence). The full variable domain, with the rest looked up from reference TRBV19 and TRBJ1-1, is DGGITQSPKYLFRKEGQNVTLSCEQNLNHDAMYWYRQDPGQGLRLIYYSQIVNDFQKGDIAEGYSVSREKKESFPLTVTSAQKNPTAFYLCASSTISGVTEAFFGQGTRLTVV.

This chain joins TRBV11-2 and TRBJ2-1, with 11 bases identical to TRBD1. CDR1 SGHAT and CDR2 FQNNGV come from the germline V gene. After removal of 3 bases from V and 7 bases from J, the junction contained 5 bases not matched to a gene. The CDR3 is made up of 15 amino acids. In DNA, the CDR3 is TGTGCCAGCAGCTTCCCGGACAGGGGGCTAAATGAGCAGTTCTTC. This sequence encodes CASSFPDRGLNEQFF. Variable domain in full (rest from reference TRBV11-2 and TRBJ2-1): EAGVAQSPRYKIIEKRQSVAFWCNPISGHATLYWYQQILGQGPKLLIQFQNNGVVDDSQLPKDRFSAERLKGVDSTLKIQPAKLEDSAVYLCASSFPDRGLNEQFFGPGTRLTVL.

This clone was recorded a few times. The chain has TRBV28 and TRBJ2-7; D is ambiguous. Germline CDR1 reads MDHEN; CDR2 reads SYDVKM. CDR3 size: 12 residues. V lost 5 bases and J 0 bases, leaving 5 bases between the germline ends. CDR3 in DNA: TGTGCCAGCAGTCCGGACTCCTACGAGCAGTACGTC. It specifies CASSPDSYEQYV.

The chain joins TRBV5-1 to TRBJ2-1, with D tentatively TRBD2 (6 bases). Per the germline V gene, CDR1 is SGHRS and CDR2 is YFSETQ. V lost 5 bases and J 9 bases, leaving 15 bases between the germline ends. The CDR3 sequence is 13 residues long. CDR3 coding DNA: TGCGCCAGCAGAGGTCTCCTCGGGGGTGAGCAGTTCTTC. As protein: CASRGLLGGEQFF.

The V gene is TRBV19, the J gene TRBJ2-3; 9 nucleotides align to TRBD2. Germline lookup yields CDR1 LNHDA and CDR2 SQIVND (reference sequence). The CDR3 has 16 residues. The V segment lost 6 bases and the J segment 4 bases; nucleotides outside the gene matches: 11. The CDR3 loop reads CASSYPAGGAADTQYF. The CDR3 DNA is TGTGCCAGTAGCTATCCGGCGGGGGGGGCGGCAGATACGCAGTATTTT.

The chain combines TRBV5-4 with TRBJ1-2, with 9 bases that match TRBD1. Germline lookup yields CDR1 SGHNT and CDR2 YYREEE (reference sequence). The CDR3 covers 13 residues. The ends lost 4 bases at V and 10 bases at J; junction bases unmatched: 8. Here the CDR3 DNA reads TGTGCCAGCAGCCTCACAGGGGGCGCCTACTACACCTTC. Its protein is CASSLTGGAYYTF.

This rearrangement joins TRBV27 to TRBJ2-3, with TRBD2 identical over 10 bases. This CDR3 is 16 amino acids long. The J segment lost 0 bases and the V segment lost 0 bases, leaving 0 bases of the junction unmatched. CDR1 is MNHEY and CDR2 is SMNVEV in the germline V gene (reference sequence). CDR3 sequence reads: CASSLSTSGSTDTQYF. Here the CDR3 DNA reads TGTGCCAGCAGTTTATCGACTAGCGGGAGCACAGATACGCAGTATTTT.

The chain links TRBV4-1 to TRBJ2-7, with D unresolved. This CDR3 contains 15 residues. From germline, CDR1 is MGHRA and CDR2 YSYEKL. Trimming took 0 bases from V and 2 from J, leaving 11 bases between them. The CDR3 sequence is CASSQEDGGTYEQYF. The CDR3 nucleotides read TGCGCCAGCAGCCAAGAAGATGGCGGAACCTACGAGCAGTACTTC.

V gene TRBV19 combines with J gene TRBJ1-1; 9 bases map to TRBD1. J was trimmed by 0 bases and V by 5 bases; bases with no gene match: 13. Germline V gives CDR1 LNHDA, CDR2 SQIVND (reference sequence). The CDR3 contains 18 residues. CDR3 in amino acids: CASSFRTGDILLNTEAFF. The CDR3 nucleotides are TGTGCCAGTAGTTTTAGGACAGGGGACATACTACTGAACACTGAAGCTTTCTTT.

The chain carries TRBV29-1 and TRBJ2-4; 9 nucleotides match TRBD1. There are 13 residues in the CDR3. J was trimmed by 9 bases and V by 1 base; bases with no gene match: 4. Germline V gene data show CDR1 as SQVTM and CDR2 as ANQGSEA. CDR3 loop: CSVEGGQGVIQYF. The CDR3 DNA reads TGCAGCGTTGAAGGGGGACAGGGAGTCATTCAGTACTTC.

This chain joins TRBV28 and TRBJ2-1; D uncertain. CDR1 is MDHEN and CDR2 is SYDVKM in the germline V gene. V was clipped by 6 bases and J by 8 bases, with 23 bases between them. CDR3 length equals 16 residues. DNA for the CDR3: TGTGCCAGCAGCCGAATTAGGAGCATGCCCCCGGATGAGCAGTTCTTC. Its protein is CASSRIRSMPPDEQFF.

V and J are TRBV5-1 and TRBJ2-6; D might be TRBD2 (5 bases). CDR3 length equals 15 residues. The germline V gene has CDR1 SGHRS and CDR2 YFSETQ. The V end lost 5 bases, the J end lost 5 bases, and 14 bases lay between the germline ends. In nucleotides, the CDR3 is TGCGCCAGCAGTTCCCCGTTGGACTGGGCCAACGTCCTGACTTTC. Translating it yields CASSSPLDWANVLTF.

The V gene is TRBV5-1, the J gene TRBJ2-3, with D unclear. CDR1 is SGHRS, CDR2 YFSETQ, per germline. V was trimmed by 5 bases and J by 3 bases, leaving 13 bases between them. There are 14 residues in the CDR3. This CDR3 reads CASRIPLETDTQYF. DNA for the CDR3: TGCGCCAGCAGGATCCCCCTAGAGACAGATACGCAGTATTTT.

Here the CDR3 DNA reads TGTGCCAGCAGCTTGGCCAGAGAAGGGGATGGCTACACCTTC. Its protein is CASSLAREGDGYTF. The chain uses TRBV5-4 and TRBJ1-2; D might be TRBD1 (5 bases). The CDR3 is 14 residues long. The V and J ends lost 0 bases and 6 bases respectively, with 12 bases between them. Germline V lookup: CDR1 SGHNT, CDR2 YYREEE (reference sequence).

This chain connects TRBV5-4 to TRBJ2-1; TRBD2 matches 9 bases. Germline CDR1 is SGHNT and CDR2 is YYREEE (reference sequence). The CDR3 is 16 residues long. Germline trimming cut 1 base from V and 6 bases from J; bases unmatched to any gene: 8. The CDR3 here is CASSLRAGGPFNEQFF. In DNA form, the CDR3 reads TGTGCCAGCAGCTTGAGGGCGGGAGGGCCCTTCAATGAGCAGTTCTTC.

V and J are TRBV6-1 and TRBJ2-3; a possible D gene is TRBD2 (6 bases). The ends were cut back, 2 bases at V and 5 bases at J, with 17 bases in the middle. The CDR3 is 16 residues long. Germline assignment: CDR1 MNHNS and CDR2 SASEGT. The CDR3 spells CASSERDWGEEDTQYF. CDR3 bases: TGTGCCAGCAGTGAAAGGGACTGGGGGGAAGAAGATACGCAGTATTTT.

The chain carries TRBV29-1 and TRBJ1-1, with D possibly matching TRBD1 (5 bases). The CDR3 is 12 amino acids. Trimming left V 4 bases short and J 4 bases short, with 10 bases between. Germline CDR1 SQVTM, CDR2 ANQGSEA. The CDR3 bases are TGCAGCGTTGGCGGGGGACTCACTGAAGCTTTCTTT. Translation: CSVGGGLTEAFF.

The rearrangement links TRBV7-9 to TRBJ2-2, with D perhaps TRBD2 (6 bases). The CDR3 runs to 13 residues. Trimming removed 6 bases at V and 6 bases at J, with 11 bases between. Germline assignment: CDR1 SEHNR and CDR2 FQNEAQ (reference sequence). The CDR3 reads CASRTSGAGELFF. For the CDR3, the DNA is TGTGCCAGCAGGACTAGTGGTGCCGGGGAGCTGTTTTTT.

V gene TRBV7-8 combines with J gene TRBJ2-5; 10 positions agree with TRBD1. This CDR3 has 19 residues. V was pared by 4 bases and J by 2 bases, with 16 bases of the junction left unmatched. Germline V lookup: CDR1 SGHVS, CDR2 FQNEAQ. CDR3 protein: CASSWYRDRGADDQETQYF. CDR3 sequence (DNA): TGTGCCAGCAGCTGGTACCGGGACAGGGGCGCTGATGATCAAGAGACCCAGTACTTC.